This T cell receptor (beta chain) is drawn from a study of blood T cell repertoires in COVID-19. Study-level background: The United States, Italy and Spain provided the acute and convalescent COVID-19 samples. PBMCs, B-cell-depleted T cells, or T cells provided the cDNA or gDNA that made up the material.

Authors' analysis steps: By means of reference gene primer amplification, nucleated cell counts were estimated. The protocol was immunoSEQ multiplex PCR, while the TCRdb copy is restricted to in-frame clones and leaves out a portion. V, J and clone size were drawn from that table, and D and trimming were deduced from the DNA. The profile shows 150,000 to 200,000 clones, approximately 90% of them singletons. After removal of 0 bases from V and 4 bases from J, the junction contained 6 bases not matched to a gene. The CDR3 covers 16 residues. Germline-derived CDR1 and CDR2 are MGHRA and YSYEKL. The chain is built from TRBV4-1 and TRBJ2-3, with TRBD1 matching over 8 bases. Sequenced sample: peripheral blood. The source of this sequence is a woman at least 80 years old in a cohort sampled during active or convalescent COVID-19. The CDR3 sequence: CASSQDFQGAADTQYF. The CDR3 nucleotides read TGCGCCAGCAGCCAAGACTTCCAGGGGGCCGCAGATACGCAGTATTTT.